The rows below give T cell receptor beta chains drawn from one sample of a study of shared clonotypes between healthy human individuals. Profiling relied on immunoSEQ multiplex PCR, and the TCRdb table lists in-frame clones only, not all of them. The sample comprises 2 million or so clones, over 85% of which are singletons, and approximately 0.13% rests with the top ten. The material sequenced was naive CD4+ T cells sorted from blood. Source of these receptors: a man younger than 35 in good health. The CDR3 runs from the conserved cysteine through the conserved F or W. D genes are given only for firm matches. The size field is filled for only some rows; it gives once, few, many or a size class.

.,TRBD1,TRBJ1-2,TRBV30,TGTGCCTGGCTGGACAGGTACAGCTATGGCTACACCTTC,CAWLDRYSYGYTF
.,.,TRBJ1-4,TRBV18,TGTGCCAGCTCACCACGACAGGACGGAACTAATGAAAAACTGTTTTTT,CASSPRQDGTNEKLFF
.,TRBD1,TRBJ2-7,TRBV6-1,TGTGCCAGCAGTGATTGGGACAGCTCCTACGAGCAGTACTTC,CASSDWDSSYEQYF
once,.,TRBJ2-2,TRBV6-6,TGTGCCAGCAGTTACTCTTTCGGAAACACCGGGGAGCTGTTTTTT,CASSYSFGNTGELFF
.,TRBD1,TRBJ1-1,TRBV5-6,TGTGCCACCTGGGGACAGATGAACACTGAAGCTTTCTTT,CATWGQMNTEAFF
.,.,TRBJ2-5,TRBV7-9,TGTGCCAGCAGCTTAGTCAGCTCCCAAGAGACCCAGTACTTC,CASSLVSSQETQYF
.,TRBD1,TRBJ1-1,TRBV5-4,TGTGCCAGCAGCGCTGCACAGGGGCGGACTGAAGCTTTCTTT,CASSAAQGRTEAFF
.,TRBD2,TRBJ2-7,TRBV7-6,TGTGCTAGCTCCGCGGGAGGGAGCTCCTACGAGCAGTACTTC,CASSAGGSSYEQYF
.,.,TRBJ2-7,TRBV11-2,TGTGCCAGCAGCTTCACCCGCTCCTACGAGCAGTACTTC,CASSFTRSYEQYF
.,TRBD1,TRBJ2-6,TRBV7-3,TGTGCCAGCAGCCCGAAGGGACAGGGGGCCTCTGGGGCCAACGTCCTGACTTTC,CASSPKGQGASGANVLTF
.,TRBD2,TRBJ2-7,TRBV9,TGTGCCAGCAGCGTAGGGGGTAGCGGGAAGGGCTACGAGCAGTACTTC,CASSVGGSGKGYEQYF
.,TRBD2,TRBJ2-1,TRBV5-6,TGTGCCAGCAGCTTGGACCTAGCGGTGTACAATGAGCAGTTCTTC,CASSLDLAVYNEQFF
.,.,TRBJ2-7,TRBV4-2,TGTGCCAGCAGCCTCGTCGGGGGGCCTGCCTCCTACGAGCAGTACTTC,CASSLVGGPASYEQYF
once,.,TRBJ2-7,TRBV2,TGTGCCAGCAGTGAAGGTCATAGGGAGGCGGGCGAGCAGTACTTC,CASSEGHREAGEQYF
.,TRBD1,TRBJ1-6,TRBV6-5,TGTGCCAGCAGCCCCACAGGGGGCAATTCACCCCTCCACTTT,CASSPTGGNSPLHF
once,TRBD1,TRBJ2-5,TRBV5-1,TGCGCCAGCAGCTTGCTACAGGGGGCTGAGACCCAGTACTTC,CASSLLQGAETQYF
.,.,TRBJ1-4,TRBV4-1,TGCGCCAGCAGCCTAGTGACAGTGGAAAAACTGTTTTTT,CASSLVTVEKLFF